This paragraph reports one T cell receptor (beta chain). Its target is unknown. PCR involved 60 Vbeta and 13 Jbeta primers. In the original processing: In a later analysis, of some 80 million unique beta chains, roughly 11 million appeared in at least two donors. Profiling relied on immunoSEQ multiplex PCR, and the TCRdb table lists in-frame clones only, not all of them. Clone size and V and J calls were adopted from that table, with D and trimming inferred from the DNA. The data hold around 130,000 clones, with over 60% observed a single time. With V trimmed by 0 bases and J by 4 bases, 4 bases remained unmatched. CDR3 length: 15 amino acids. Germline-derived CDR1 and CDR2 are MNHNS and SASEGT. The data are from a study of cytomegalovirus exposure and HLA in healthy donors. The study's findings and limits: Among TCR beta chains of equal frequency, HLA-associated ones were more clonally expanded in a later analysis. Cytomegalovirus association was assigned to about 150 TCR beta chains.

The chain combines TRBV6-1 with TRBJ2-7; 9 bases align to TRBD1. The clonotype was recovered from a man in his forties in good health and CMV-seronegative. The sequenced sample was PBMCs. CDR3 DNA sequence: TGTGCCAGCAGTGAAGCCGAGACAGGGGGTTACGAGCAGTACTTC. This translates into CASSEAETGGYEQYF.